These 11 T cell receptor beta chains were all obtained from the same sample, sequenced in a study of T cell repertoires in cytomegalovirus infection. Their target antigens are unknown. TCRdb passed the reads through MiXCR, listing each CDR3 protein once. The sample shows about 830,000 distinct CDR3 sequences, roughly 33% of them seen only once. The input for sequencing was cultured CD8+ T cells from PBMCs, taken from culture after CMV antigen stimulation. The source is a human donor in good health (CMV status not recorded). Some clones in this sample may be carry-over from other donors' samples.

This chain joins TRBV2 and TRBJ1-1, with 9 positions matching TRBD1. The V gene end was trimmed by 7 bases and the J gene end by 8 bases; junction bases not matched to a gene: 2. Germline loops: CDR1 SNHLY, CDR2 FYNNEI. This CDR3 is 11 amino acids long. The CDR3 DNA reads TGTGCCAGCAAAGGACAGGGGGAAGCTTTCTTT. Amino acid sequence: CASKGQGEAFF. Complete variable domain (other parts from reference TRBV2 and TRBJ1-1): EPEVTQTPSHQVTQMGQEVILRCVPISNHLYFYWYRQILGQKVEFLVSFYNNEISEKSEIFDDQFSVERPDGSNFTLKIRSTKLEDSAMYFCASKGQGEAFFGQGTRLTVV.

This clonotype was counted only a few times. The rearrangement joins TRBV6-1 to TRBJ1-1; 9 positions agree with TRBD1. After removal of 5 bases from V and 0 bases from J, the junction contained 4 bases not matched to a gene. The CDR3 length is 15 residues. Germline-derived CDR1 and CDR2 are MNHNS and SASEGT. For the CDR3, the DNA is TGTGCCAGCAGTCCCCACAGGGGGCTGAACACTGAAGCTTTCTTT. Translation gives CASSPHRGLNTEAFF.

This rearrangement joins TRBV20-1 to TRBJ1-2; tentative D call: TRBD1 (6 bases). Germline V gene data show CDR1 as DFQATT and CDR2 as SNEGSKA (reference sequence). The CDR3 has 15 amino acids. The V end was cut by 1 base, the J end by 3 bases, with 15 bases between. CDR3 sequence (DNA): TGCAGTGCTAGAGCTCTGGGCAGGGGAGACTATGGCTACACCTTC. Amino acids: CSARALGRGDYGYTF.

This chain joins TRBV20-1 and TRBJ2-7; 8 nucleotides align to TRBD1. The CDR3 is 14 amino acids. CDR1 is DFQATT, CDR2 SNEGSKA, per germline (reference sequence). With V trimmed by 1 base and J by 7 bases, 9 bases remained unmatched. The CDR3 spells CSARGGQGAGEQYV. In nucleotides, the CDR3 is TGCAGTGCTAGAGGGGGGCAGGGGGCAGGGGAGCAGTACGTC.

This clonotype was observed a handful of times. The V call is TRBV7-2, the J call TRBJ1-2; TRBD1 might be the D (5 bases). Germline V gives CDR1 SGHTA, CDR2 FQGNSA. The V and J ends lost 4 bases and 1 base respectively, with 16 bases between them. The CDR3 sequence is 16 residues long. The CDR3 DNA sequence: TGTGCCAGCAGCTCCCCAGGGACGGGCCTTAACTATGGCTACACCTTC. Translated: CASSSPGTGLNYGYTF.

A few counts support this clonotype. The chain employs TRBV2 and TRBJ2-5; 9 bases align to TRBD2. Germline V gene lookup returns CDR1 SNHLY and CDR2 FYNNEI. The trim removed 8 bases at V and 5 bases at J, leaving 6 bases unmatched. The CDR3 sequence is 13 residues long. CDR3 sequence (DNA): TGTGCCAGCGTTAGCGGGGGCTTGGAGACCCAGTACTTC. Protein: CASVSGGLETQYF.

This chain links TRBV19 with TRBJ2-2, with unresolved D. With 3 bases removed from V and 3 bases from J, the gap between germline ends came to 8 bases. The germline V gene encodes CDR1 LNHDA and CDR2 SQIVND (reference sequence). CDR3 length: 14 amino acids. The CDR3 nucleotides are TGTGCCAGTAGTATTGACCCACACACCGGGGAGCTGTTTTTT. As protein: CASSIDPHTGELFF.

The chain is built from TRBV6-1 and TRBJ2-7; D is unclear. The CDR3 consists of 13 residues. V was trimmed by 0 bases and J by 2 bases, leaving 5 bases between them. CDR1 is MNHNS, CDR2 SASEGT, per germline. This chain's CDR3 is CASSEATTYEQYF. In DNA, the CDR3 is TGTGCCAGCAGTGAAGCAACTACCTACGAGCAGTACTTC.

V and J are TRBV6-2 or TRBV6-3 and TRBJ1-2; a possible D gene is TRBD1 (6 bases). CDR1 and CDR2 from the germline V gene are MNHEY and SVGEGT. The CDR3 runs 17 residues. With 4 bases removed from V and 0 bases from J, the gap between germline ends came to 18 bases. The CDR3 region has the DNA TGTGCCAGCAGTTCTAACCGAGGACAGTCCGCTAACTATGGCTACACCTTC. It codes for CASSSNRGQSANYGYTF.

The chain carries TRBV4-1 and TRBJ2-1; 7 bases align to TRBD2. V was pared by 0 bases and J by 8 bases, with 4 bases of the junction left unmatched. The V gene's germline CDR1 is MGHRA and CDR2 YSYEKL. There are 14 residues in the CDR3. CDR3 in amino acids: CASSQEVGGDEQFF. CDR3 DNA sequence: TGCGCCAGCAGCCAAGAGGTGGGAGGGGATGAGCAGTTCTTC.

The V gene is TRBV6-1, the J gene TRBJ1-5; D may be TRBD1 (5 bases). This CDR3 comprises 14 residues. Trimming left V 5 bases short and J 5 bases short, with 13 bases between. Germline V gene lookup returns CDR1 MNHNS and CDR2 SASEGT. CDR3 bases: TGTGCCAGCAGTCATGGGGGGTGGGATCAGCCCCAGCATTTT. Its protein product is CASSHGGWDQPQHF.